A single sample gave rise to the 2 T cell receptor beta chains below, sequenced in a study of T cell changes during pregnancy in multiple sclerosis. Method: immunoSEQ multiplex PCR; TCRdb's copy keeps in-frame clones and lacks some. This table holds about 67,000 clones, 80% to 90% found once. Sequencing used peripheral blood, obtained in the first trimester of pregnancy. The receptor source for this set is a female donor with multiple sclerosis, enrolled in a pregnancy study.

CDR3 protein: CASSPRGYGYTF. The CDR3 nucleotides read TGTGCCAGCAGCCCTAGAGGGTACGGCTACACCTTC. The chain uses TRBV5-8 and TRBJ1-2; D not resolved. V lost 4 bases and J lost 8, with 12 bases in between. Germline V gene lookup returns CDR1 SGHTS and CDR2 YDEGEE. The CDR3 runs 12 residues.

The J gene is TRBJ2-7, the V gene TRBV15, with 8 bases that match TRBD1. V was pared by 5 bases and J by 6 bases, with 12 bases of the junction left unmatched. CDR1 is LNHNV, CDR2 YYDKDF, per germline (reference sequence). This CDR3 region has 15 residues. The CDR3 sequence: CATSGGQGPLSEQYF. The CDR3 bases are TGTGCCACCAGCGGCGGACAGGGCCCATTGAGCGAGCAGTACTTC.